The source of this T cell receptor (beta chain) is a study of T cell changes during pregnancy in multiple sclerosis. Only in-frame clones appear in the TCRdb table, and some are missing; sequencing was by immunoSEQ multiplex PCR. The sample contains about 21,000 clones, approximately 89% of which appear only once. This receptor was obtained from a female donor with multiple sclerosis, enrolled in a pregnancy study. The source was CD4+ T cells from peripheral blood mononuclear cells, collected in the third trimester of pregnancy.

This CDR3 is CASSPGAGGTDTQYF. DNA for the CDR3: TGTGCCAGCAGCCCCGGGGCGGGGGGCACAGATACGCAGTATTTT. The V gene is TRBV9, the J gene TRBJ2-3; the match to TRBD2 covers 7 bases. Germline trimming cut 4 bases from V and 1 base from J; bases unmatched to any gene: 6. The germline CDR1 and CDR2 sequences are SGDLS and YYNGEE. The length of the CDR3 is 15 residues.